This T cell receptor beta chain was recovered during a study of blood T cell repertoires in COVID-19. Study-level information: The origin of the acute and convalescent COVID-19 samples was the United States, Italy and Spain.

Authors' data handling: The assay estimated nucleated cells by amplifying reference gene primers. Assay: immunoSEQ multiplex PCR; the TCRdb copy retains only in-frame clones and omits some. Clone size and the V and J calls come from that table; the DNA yielded D and trimming. The sample lists fewer than 350,000 clones, approximately 87% occurring once. Germline lookup yields CDR1 SGHRS and CDR2 YFSETQ. The V end was cut by 4 bases, the J end by 4 bases, with 14 bases between. This CDR3 has 14 residues. The chain employs TRBV5-1 and TRBJ1-2; no clear D. The TCR originated in a woman in her 30s with COVID-19, enrolled during active disease. Source material: peripheral blood. The CDR3 DNA follows: TGCGCCAGCAGCCCCAACGCGGAGGGCTATGGCTACACCTTC. The encoded protein is CASSPNAEGYGYTF.